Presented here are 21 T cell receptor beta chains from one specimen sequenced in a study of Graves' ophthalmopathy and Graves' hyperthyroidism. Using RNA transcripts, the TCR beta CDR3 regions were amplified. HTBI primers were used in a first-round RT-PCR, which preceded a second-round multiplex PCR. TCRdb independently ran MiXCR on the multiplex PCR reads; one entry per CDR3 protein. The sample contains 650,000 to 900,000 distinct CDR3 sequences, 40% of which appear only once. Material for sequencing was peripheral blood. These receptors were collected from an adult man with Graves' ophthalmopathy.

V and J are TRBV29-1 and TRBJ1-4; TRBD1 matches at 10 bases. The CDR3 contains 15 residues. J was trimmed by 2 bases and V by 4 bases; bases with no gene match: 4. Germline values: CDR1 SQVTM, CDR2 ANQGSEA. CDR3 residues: CSVGGQGVTNEKLFF. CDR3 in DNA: TGCAGCGTTGGCGGACAGGGGGTTACTAATGAAAAACTGTTTTTT.

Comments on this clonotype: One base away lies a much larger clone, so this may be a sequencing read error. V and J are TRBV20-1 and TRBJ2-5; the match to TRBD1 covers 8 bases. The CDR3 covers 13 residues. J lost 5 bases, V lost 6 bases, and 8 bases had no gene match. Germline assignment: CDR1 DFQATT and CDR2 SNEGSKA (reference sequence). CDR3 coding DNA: TGCAGTGCCGCCAGGACAGGGACGGAGACCCAGTACTTC. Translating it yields CSAARTGTETQYF.

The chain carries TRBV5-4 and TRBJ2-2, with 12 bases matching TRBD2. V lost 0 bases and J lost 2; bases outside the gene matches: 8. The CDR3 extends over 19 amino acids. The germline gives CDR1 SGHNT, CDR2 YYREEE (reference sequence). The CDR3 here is CASSLVSLAGGLNTGELFF. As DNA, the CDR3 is TGTGCCAGCAGCTTGGTGTCACTAGCGGGAGGACTTAACACCGGGGAGCTGTTTTTT. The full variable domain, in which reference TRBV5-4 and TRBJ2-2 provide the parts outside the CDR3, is ETGVTQSPTHLIKTRGQQVTLRCSSQSGHNTVSWYQQALGQGPQFIFQYYREEENGRGNFPPRFSGLQFPNYSSELNVNALELDDSALYLCASSLVSLAGGLNTGELFFGEGSRLTVL.

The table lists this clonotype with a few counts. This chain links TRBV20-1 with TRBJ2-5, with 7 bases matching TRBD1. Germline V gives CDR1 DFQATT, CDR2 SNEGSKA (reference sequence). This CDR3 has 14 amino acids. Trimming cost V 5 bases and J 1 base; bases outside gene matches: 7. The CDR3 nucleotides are TGCAGTGCTTCCACCGGGACAGCCCAAGAGACCCAGTACTTC. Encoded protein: CSASTGTAQETQYF.

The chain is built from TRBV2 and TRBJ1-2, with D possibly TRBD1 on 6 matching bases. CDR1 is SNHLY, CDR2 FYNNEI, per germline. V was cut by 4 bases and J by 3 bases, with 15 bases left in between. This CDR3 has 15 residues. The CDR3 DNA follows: TGTGCCAGCAGTGGCCAACAGGGACTTGACTATGGCTACACCTTC. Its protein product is CASSGQQGLDYGYTF.

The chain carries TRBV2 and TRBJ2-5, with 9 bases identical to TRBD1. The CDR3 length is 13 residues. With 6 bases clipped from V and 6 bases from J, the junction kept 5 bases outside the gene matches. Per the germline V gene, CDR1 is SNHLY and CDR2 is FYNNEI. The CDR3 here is CASRGQGFQTQYF. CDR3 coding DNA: TGTGCCAGCAGGGGACAGGGCTTCCAGACCCAGTACTTC.

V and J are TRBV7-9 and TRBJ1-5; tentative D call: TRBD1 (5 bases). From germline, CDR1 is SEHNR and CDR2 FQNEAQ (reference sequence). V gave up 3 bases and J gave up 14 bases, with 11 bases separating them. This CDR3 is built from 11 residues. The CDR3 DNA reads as TGTGCCAGCAGCTTTCGGGGCCACGAGCATTTT. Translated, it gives CASSFRGHEHF.

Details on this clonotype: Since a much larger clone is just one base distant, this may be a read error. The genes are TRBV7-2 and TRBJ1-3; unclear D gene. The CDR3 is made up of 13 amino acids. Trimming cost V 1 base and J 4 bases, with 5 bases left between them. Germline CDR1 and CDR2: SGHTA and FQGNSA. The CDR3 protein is CTSSLVYGNTIYF. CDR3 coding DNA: TGTACCAGCAGCTTAGTTTACGGAAACACCATATATTTT.

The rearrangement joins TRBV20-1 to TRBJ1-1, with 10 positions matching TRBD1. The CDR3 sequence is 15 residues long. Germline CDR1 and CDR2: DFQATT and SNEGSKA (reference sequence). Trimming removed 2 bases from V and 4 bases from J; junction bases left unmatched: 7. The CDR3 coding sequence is TGCAGTGCTAGAACTGACAGGGGGCCCGGCACTGAAGCTTTCTTT. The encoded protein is CSARTDRGPGTEAFF.

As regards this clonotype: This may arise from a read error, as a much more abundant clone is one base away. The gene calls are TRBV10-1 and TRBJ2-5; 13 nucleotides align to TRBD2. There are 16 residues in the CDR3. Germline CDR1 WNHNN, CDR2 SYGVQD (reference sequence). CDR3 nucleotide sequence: TGCGCCAGCAGTGAACAACTAGCGGGGGGGCGAGAGTCCCAGTACTTC. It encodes CASSEQLAGGRESQYF.

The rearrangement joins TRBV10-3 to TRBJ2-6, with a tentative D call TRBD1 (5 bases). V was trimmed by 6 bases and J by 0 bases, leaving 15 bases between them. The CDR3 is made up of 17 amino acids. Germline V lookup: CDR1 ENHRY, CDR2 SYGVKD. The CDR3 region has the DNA TGTGCCATCAGCTTCGACAGCCCGTCCTCTGGGGCCAACGTCCTGACTTTC. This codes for CAISFDSPSSGANVLTF.

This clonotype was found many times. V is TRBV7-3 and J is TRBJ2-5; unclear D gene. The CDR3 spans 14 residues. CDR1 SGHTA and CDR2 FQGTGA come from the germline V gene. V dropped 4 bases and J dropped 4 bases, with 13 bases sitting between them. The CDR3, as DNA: TGTGCCAGCAGCTCGGAAGGGAAGGGAGAGACCCAGTACTTC. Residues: CASSSEGKGETQYF.

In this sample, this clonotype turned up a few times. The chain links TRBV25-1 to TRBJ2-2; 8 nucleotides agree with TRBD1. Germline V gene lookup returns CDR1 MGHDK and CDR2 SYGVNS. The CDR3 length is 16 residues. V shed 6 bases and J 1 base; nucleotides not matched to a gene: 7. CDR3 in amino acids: CASSLTGTGNTGELFF. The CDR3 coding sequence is TGTGCCAGCAGCCTTACCGGGACAGGGAACACCGGGGAGCTGTTTTTT.

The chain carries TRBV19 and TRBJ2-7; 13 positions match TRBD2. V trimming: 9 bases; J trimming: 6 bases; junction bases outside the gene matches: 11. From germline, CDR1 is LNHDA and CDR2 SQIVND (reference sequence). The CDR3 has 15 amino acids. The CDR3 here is CASSSPGLAGTEQYF. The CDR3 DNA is TGTGCCAGCAGCTCCCCGGGACTAGCGGGAACCGAGCAGTACTTC.

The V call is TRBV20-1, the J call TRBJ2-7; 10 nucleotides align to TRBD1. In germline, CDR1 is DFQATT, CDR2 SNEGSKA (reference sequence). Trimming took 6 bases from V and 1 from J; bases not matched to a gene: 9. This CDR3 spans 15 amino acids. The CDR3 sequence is CSAAVRTGGSYEQYF. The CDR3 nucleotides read TGCAGTGCCGCCGTACGGACAGGGGGATCCTACGAGCAGTACTTC.

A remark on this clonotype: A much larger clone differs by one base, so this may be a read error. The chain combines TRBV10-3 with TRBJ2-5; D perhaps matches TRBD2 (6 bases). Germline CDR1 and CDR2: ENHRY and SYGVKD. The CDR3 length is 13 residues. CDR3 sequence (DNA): TGTGCCAGCAGTGGGGGGTCCGGGGAGACCCAGTACTTC. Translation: CASSGGSGETQYF.

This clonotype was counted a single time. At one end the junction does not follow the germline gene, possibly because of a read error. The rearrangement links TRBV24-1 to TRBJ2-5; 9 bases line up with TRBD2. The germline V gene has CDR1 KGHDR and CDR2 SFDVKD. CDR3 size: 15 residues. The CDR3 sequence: CASSEGGGAAGTQYF. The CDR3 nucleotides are TGTGCCAGCAGTGAGGGCGGGGGGGCCGCCGGGACCCAGTACTTC.

The CDR3 is CASSQFGSSGNTIYF. The CDR3 nucleotides are TGTGCCAGCAGCCAATTCGGCAGCTCTGGAAACACCATATATTTT. This chain uses TRBV14 with TRBJ1-3, with D unclear. Trimming stripped 2 bases from V and 0 bases from J, with 8 bases between. Germline V gene data show CDR1 as SGHDN and CDR2 as FVKESK. The CDR3 has 15 amino acids.

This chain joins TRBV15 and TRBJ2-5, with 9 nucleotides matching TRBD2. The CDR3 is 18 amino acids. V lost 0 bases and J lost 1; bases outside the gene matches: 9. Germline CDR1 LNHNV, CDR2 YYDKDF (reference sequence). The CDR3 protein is CATSRDYSLAGPQETQYF. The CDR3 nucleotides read TGTGCCACCAGCAGAGATTATTCCCTAGCGGGACCCCAAGAGACCCAGTACTTC.

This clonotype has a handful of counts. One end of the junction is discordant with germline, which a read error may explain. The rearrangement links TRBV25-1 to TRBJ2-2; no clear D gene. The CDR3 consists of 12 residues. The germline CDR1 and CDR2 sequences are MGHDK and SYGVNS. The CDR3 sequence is CASRLGSGELFF. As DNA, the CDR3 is TGCGCCAGCCGACTTGGAAGCGGGGAGCTGTTTTTT.

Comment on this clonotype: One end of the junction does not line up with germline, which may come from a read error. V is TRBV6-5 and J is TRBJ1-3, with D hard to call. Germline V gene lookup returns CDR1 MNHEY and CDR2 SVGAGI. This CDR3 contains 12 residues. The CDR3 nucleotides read TGTGCCATCAGTCGCTCTGGAAACACCATATATTTT. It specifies CAISRSGNTIYF.